The clone carrying this TCR beta chain was counted many times. The antigen is not known. Time point of the sample: pre-sensitization, week 0. Specified treatment: therapeutic diphenylcyclopropenone sensitization with weekly scalp DPC. TCRdb re-called the RACE reads with MiXCR, one entry per CDR3 protein. The profile shows 350,000 to 400,000 distinct CDR3 sequences, 4% to 6% of them singletons. This record belongs to a study of human T cells and chemical hapten exposure. Overall study findings and caveats: Controls had significantly fewer large CDR3 similarity clusters than were formed by expanded TCRs.

Deletions cut 3 bases from V and 6 bases from J, with 9 bases between. Germline V CDR1 and CDR2: MDHEN, SYDVKM. This CDR3 is 12 amino acids long. This sequence joins TRBV28 and TRBJ2-7, with D tentatively TRBD1 (6 bases). The clonotype originates from a woman aged 45-60 years with alopecia areata. Some clones in this sample may be carry-over from other donors' samples. The sequenced sample was whole blood, obtained in connection with sensitization to the hapten diphenylcyclopropenone (DPC). CDR3 residues: CASSFNRAEQYF. CDR3 in DNA: TGTGCCAGCAGTTTCAACAGGGCCGAGCAGTACTTC. The complete variable domain, with remaining parts taken from reference TRBV28 and TRBJ2-7, reads DVKVTQSSRYLVKRTGEKVFLECVQDMDHENMFWYRQDPGLGLRLIYFSYDVKMKEKGDIPEGYSVSREKKERFSLILESASTNQTSMYLCASSFNRAEQYFGPGTRLTVT.